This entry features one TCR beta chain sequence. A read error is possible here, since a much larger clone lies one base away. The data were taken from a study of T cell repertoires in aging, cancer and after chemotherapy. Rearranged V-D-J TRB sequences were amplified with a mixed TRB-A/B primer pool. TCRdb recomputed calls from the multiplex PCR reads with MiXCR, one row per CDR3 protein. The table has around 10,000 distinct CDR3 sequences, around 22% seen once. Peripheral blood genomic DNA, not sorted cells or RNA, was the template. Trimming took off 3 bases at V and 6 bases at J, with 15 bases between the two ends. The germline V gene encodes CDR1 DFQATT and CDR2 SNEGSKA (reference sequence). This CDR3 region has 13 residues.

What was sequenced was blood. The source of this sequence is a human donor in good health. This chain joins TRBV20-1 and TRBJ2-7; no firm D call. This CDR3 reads CSASSRLAAEQYF. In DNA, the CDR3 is TGCAGTGCTAGTAGTAGGCTCGCGGCCGAGCAGTACTTC.